The 22 T cell receptor beta chains below all came from one sample that was sequenced in a study of radiotherapy plus CTLA-4 blockade in lung cancer. The assay was immunoSEQ multiplex PCR, and TCRdb's table has in-frame clones only and misses some. The sample lists 52,000 or so clones; 70% to 85% were seen once. This sample comprised peripheral blood, obtained from a patient treated with radiotherapy plus ipilimumab. These TCRs come from a human donor with non-small cell lung cancer whose response to radiotherapy plus ipilimumab could not be evaluated.

The chain combines TRBV4-3 with TRBJ2-3; 7 bases line up with TRBD2. The germline CDR1 and CDR2 sequences are LGHNA and YSLEER. V lost 4 bases to trimming and J lost 1 base; unmatched junction nucleotides: 2. The CDR3 consists of 14 residues. The CDR3 is CASSRTRGTDTQYF. The CDR3 DNA reads as TGCGCCAGCAGCCGGACTAGGGGCACAGATACGCAGTATTTT.

This chain connects TRBV15 to TRBJ2-5; D not certain. Germline CDR1 reads LNHNV; CDR2 reads YYDKDF (reference sequence). This CDR3 contains 13 residues. Trimming took off 0 bases at V and 5 bases at J, with 7 bases between the two ends. The CDR3 reads CATSRDSRETQYF. The CDR3 nucleotides read TGTGCCACCAGCAGAGATTCGAGGGAGACCCAGTACTTC.

This clone was seen more than once but under ten times. This sequence joins TRBV9 and TRBJ2-1; 11 positions agree with TRBD2. In germline, CDR1 is SGDLS, CDR2 YYNGEE. V was clipped by 4 bases and J by 1 base; unmatched bases: 25. CDR3 length: 23 residues. The chain's CDR3 is CASSTEKITSGSYGRESYNEQFF. CDR3 bases: TGTGCCAGCAGCACTGAAAAAATCACTAGCGGGAGTTACGGTCGGGAGTCCTACAATGAGCAGTTCTTC.

This clone was picked up one time. The chain links TRBV5-4 to TRBJ2-1; 7 positions match TRBD1. The V segment lost 3 bases and the J segment 10 bases; nucleotides outside the gene matches: 10. This CDR3 is 14 amino acids long. Germline values: CDR1 SGHNT, CDR2 YYREEE (reference sequence). In DNA, the CDR3 is TGTGCCAGCAGCTGGGACAGCCCCCTAGGCGAGCAGTTCTTC. Protein sequence: CASSWDSPLGEQFF.

V and J are TRBV11-2 and TRBJ2-3, with 11 bases fitting TRBD2. Per germline, CDR1 SGHAT and CDR2 FQNNGV. The CDR3 spans 16 residues. Trimming removed 5 bases from V and 2 bases from J; junction bases left unmatched: 6. CDR3 nucleotide sequence: TGTGCCAGCAGCCCCCTAGCGGGGGGTCTCACAGATACGCAGTATTTT. It codes for CASSPLAGGLTDTQYF.

The chain joins TRBV7-9 to TRBJ1-2, with D possibly matching TRBD1 (6 bases). Trimming removed 2 bases at V and 4 bases at J, with 14 bases between. This CDR3 has 15 amino acids. Germline V CDR1 and CDR2: SEHNR, FQNEAQ (reference sequence). The CDR3 nucleotides are TGTGCCAGCAGCTTAAGAGATTGGGGGCCCTATGGCTACACCTTC. Translated, it gives CASSLRDWGPYGYTF.

The CDR3 region has the DNA TGTGCCAGCAGTTCCTCGGGACAGGGAACTACCGGTGGCTACACCTTC. Translating it yields CASSSSGQGTTGGYTF. The gene calls are TRBV6-5 and TRBJ1-2; 9 nucleotides line up with TRBD1. The germline gives CDR1 MNHEY, CDR2 SVGAGI. The CDR3 sequence is 16 residues long. V was clipped by 4 bases and J by 7 bases; unmatched bases: 13.

The chain has TRBV7-2 and TRBJ2-3; weak D call: TRBD2 (6 bases). CDR1 and CDR2 (germline): SGHTA, FQGNSA. V was pared by 5 bases and J by 2 bases, with 14 bases between. This CDR3 contains 15 residues. CDR3 protein: CASSVDSGSTDTQYF. CDR3 nucleotides: TGTGCCAGCAGCGTTGATAGCGGCTCCACAGATACGCAGTATTTT.

J is TRBJ2-1 and V is TRBV7-2, with 9 bases aligning to TRBD1. The CDR3 runs 13 residues. Germline loops: CDR1 SGHTA, CDR2 FQGNSA. The ends lost 5 bases at V and 14 bases at J; junction bases unmatched: 10. DNA of the CDR3: TGTGCCAGCAGCCCAGGGGCCGGGACAGGGAAGTTCTTC. Translated: CASSPGAGTGKFF.

V and J are TRBV9 and TRBJ2-2; 9 bases line up with TRBD1. The germline gives CDR1 SGDLS, CDR2 YYNGEE. With 0 bases clipped from V and 5 bases from J, the junction kept 2 bases outside the gene matches. The CDR3 contains 15 residues. The chain's CDR3 is CASSVAGTGTGELFF. CDR3 DNA sequence: TGTGCCAGCAGCGTAGCTGGGACAGGGACCGGGGAGCTGTTTTTT.

CDR3 coding DNA: TGCGCCAGCAGCTTGGGTCTAACCTCTCACAATGAGCAGTTCTTC. Amino acid sequence: CASSLGLTSHNEQFF. The chain joins TRBV5-1 to TRBJ2-1; no clear D gene. V was shortened by 0 bases and J by 5 bases, with 12 bases between the two germline ends. This CDR3 region has 15 residues. Germline CDR1 is SGHRS and CDR2 is YFSETQ.

The chain employs TRBV19 and TRBJ1-2; 7 nucleotides line up with TRBD1. J gave up 1 base and V 5 bases, and 4 bases lay outside the gene matches. This CDR3 region has 14 residues. Germline V gene data show CDR1 as LNHDA and CDR2 as SQIVND (reference sequence). CDR3 coding DNA: TGTGCCAGTAGTTTTGGACAGGTTAACTATGGCTACACCTTC. This codes for CASSFGQVNYGYTF.

This clone was picked up a small number of times. The chain is built from TRBV2 and TRBJ1-5; 9 positions match TRBD1. The CDR3 spans 14 residues. The trim removed 6 bases at V and 2 bases at J, leaving 2 bases unmatched. Germline V gene lookup returns CDR1 SNHLY and CDR2 FYNNEI. CDR3 sequence: CASRGDRGNQPQHF. DNA of the CDR3: TGTGCCAGCAGGGGGGACAGGGGCAATCAGCCCCAGCATTTT.

The chain couples TRBV5-1 to TRBJ2-2; TRBD1 might be the D (5 bases). V gave up 0 bases and J gave up 3 bases, with 9 bases separating them. The CDR3 contains 15 residues. Germline V gene sequence: CDR1 SGHRS, CDR2 YFSETQ. As DNA, the CDR3 is TGCGCCAGCAGCTTGGTTGGACACCACACCGGGGAGCTGTTTTTT. This gives the protein CASSLVGHHTGELFF.

Concerning this clone itself: Sequence at one end of the junction differs from germline and may be a read error. The chain employs TRBV28 and TRBJ1-5; D uncertain. The CDR3 is 13 amino acids. Per germline, CDR1 MDHEN and CDR2 SYDVKM. The CDR3 bases are TGTGCCAGCAGACCATCAGGTGGGCAGGCGTACGGCTTT. This codes for CASRPSGGQAYGF. Filled out from reference TRBV28 and TRBJ1-5, the complete variable domain reads DVKVTQSSRYLVKRTGEKVFLECVQDMDHENMFWYRQDPGLGLRLIYFSYDVKMKEKGDIPEGYSVSREKKERFSLILESASTNQTSMYLCASRPSGGQAYGFGDGTRLSIL.

In nucleotides, the CDR3 is TGTGCCAGCAGCCCCCGGACAGGAGGGATCTACGAGCAGTACTTC. Its protein product is CASSPRTGGIYEQYF. The V call is TRBV5-4, the J call TRBJ2-7; D is possibly TRBD1 (7 bases). The CDR3 is 15 amino acids. Trimming pared 4 bases from V and 3 bases from J, leaving 17 bases between. Germline values: CDR1 SGHNT, CDR2 YYREEE (reference sequence).

This sequence joins TRBV5-1 and TRBJ1-1; 9 nucleotides line up with TRBD1. The CDR3 runs to 17 residues. Per the germline V gene, CDR1 is SGHRS and CDR2 is YFSETQ. V was pared by 0 bases and J by 1 base, with 7 bases of the junction left unmatched. This CDR3 reads CASSLAGTGLENTEAFF. As DNA, the CDR3 is TGCGCCAGCAGCTTGGCTGGGACAGGGCTAGAGAACACTGAAGCTTTCTTT.

The chain couples TRBV21-1 to TRBJ2-6; the tabulated D call, TRBD2, remains unverified against the DNA. TRBV21-1 constitutes a pseudogene. The CDR3 is made up of 19 amino acids. For the CDR3, the DNA is TGTGCCAGCAGCGACATACCAGGACCTAGCCACCCTGGGGCCAACGTCCTGACTTTC. It translates to CASSDIPGPSHPGANVLTF.

The chain uses TRBV29-1 and TRBJ2-3, with D perhaps TRBD1 (7 bases). Trimming pared 6 bases from V and 0 bases from J, leaving 16 bases between. The CDR3 contains 15 residues. Germline CDR1 SQVTM, CDR2 ANQGSEA. The CDR3 bases are TGCAGCGTCCAGGGGGGTGAGCTTAGCACAGATACGCAGTATTTT. Amino acid sequence: CSVQGGELSTDTQYF.

This clone has only a few counts. This chain connects TRBV28 to TRBJ2-1; 10 nucleotides agree with TRBD2. The CDR3 runs 17 residues. Germline assignment: CDR1 MDHEN and CDR2 SYDVKM. Trimming removed 2 bases from V and 2 bases from J; junction bases left unmatched: 6. CDR3 protein: CASSLPGLAATYNEQFF. The CDR3 region has the DNA TGTGCCAGCAGTTTACCCGGACTAGCGGCCACCTACAATGAGCAGTTCTTC.

The rearrangement joins TRBV4-3 to TRBJ1-3; a weak D match, TRBD1 (5 bases). The V end lost 8 bases, the J end lost 0 bases, and 14 bases lay between the germline ends. Germline V CDR1 and CDR2: LGHNA, YSLEER. This CDR3 comprises 15 residues. Here the CDR3 DNA reads TGCGCCAGCGCCGAAAGGACAAGCTCTGGAAACACCATATATTTT. It is translated as CASAERTSSGNTIYF.

The rearrangement links TRBV19 to TRBJ1-2; TRBD1 aligns across 8 bases. The J segment lost 1 base and the V segment lost 5 bases, leaving 9 bases of the junction unmatched. The CDR3 has 16 amino acids. Germline values: CDR1 LNHDA, CDR2 SQIVND (reference sequence). In DNA form, the CDR3 reads TGTGCCAGTAGTTCGGGCCCGGACAGGGTTAACTATGGCTACACCTTC. Translated, it gives CASSSGPDRVNYGYTF.